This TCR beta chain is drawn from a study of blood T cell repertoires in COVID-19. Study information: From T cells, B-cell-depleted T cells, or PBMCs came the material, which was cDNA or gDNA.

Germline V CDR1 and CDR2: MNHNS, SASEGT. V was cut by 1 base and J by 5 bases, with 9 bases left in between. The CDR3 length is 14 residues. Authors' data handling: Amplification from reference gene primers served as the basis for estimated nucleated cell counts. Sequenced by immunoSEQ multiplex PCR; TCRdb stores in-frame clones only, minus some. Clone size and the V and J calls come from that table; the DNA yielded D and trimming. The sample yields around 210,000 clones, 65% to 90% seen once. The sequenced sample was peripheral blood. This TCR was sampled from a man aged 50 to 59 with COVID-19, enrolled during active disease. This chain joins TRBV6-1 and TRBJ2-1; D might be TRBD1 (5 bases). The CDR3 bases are TGTGCCAGCAGTGAAGGGGGCAAAGACAATGAGCAGTTCTTC. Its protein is CASSEGGKDNEQFF.